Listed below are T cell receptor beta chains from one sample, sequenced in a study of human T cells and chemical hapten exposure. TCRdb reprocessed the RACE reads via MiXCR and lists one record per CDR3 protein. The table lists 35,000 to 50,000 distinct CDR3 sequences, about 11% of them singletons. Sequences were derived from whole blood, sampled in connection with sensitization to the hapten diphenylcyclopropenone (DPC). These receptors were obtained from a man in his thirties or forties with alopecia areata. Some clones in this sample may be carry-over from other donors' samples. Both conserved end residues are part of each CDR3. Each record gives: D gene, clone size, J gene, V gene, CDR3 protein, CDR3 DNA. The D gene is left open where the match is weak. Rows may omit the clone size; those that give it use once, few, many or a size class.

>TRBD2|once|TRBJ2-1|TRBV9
CASAPSGGQYNEQFF
TGTGCCAGCGCGCCTAGCGGGGGGCAGTACAATGAGCAGTTCTTC
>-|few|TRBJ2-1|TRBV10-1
CASSESRRRDNEQFF
TGCGCCAGCAGTGAGTCTCGCCGTAGGGACAATGAGCAGTTCTTC
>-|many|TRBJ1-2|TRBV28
CASSFAGSGVYGYTF
TGTGCCAGCAGTTTTGCAGGGTCTGGCGTCTATGGCTACACCTTC
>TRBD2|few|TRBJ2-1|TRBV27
CATRTSGASYNEQFF
TGTGCCACCCGGACTAGCGGGGCCTCCTACAATGAGCAGTTCTTC
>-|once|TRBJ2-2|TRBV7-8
CASDRNTGELFF
TGTGCCAGTGACAGGAACACCGGGGAGCTGTTTTTT
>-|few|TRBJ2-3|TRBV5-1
CASSLERTTGTDTQYF
TGCGCCAGCAGCTTGGAACGTACAACGGGCACAGATACGCAGTATTTT
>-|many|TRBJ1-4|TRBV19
CASSDYAGQAEKLFF
TGTGCCAGTAGTGATTACGCAGGTCAAGCTGAAAAACTGTTTTTT
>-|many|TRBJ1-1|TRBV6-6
CASSRYRDVNTEAFF
TGTGCCAGCAGTCGATACAGGGACGTGAACACTGAAGCTTTCTTT
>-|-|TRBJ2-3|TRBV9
CASSMSTDTQYF
TGTGCCAGCAGCATGAGCACAGATACGCAGTATTTT
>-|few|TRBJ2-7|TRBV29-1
CSVEEDRHPYEQYF
TGCAGCGTTGAAGAGGATCGGCACCCCTACGAGCAGTACTTC
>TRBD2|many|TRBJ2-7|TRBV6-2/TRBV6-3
CASSRDAGGPYEQYF
TGTGCCAGCAGCCGGGACGCGGGGGGGCCCTACGAGCAGTACTTC
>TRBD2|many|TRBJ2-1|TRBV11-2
CASSLSSGRALYNEQFF
TGTGCCAGCAGCCTCTCTAGCGGGAGGGCCCTCTACAATGAGCAGTTCTTC
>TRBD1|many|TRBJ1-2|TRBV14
CASSTGGEGYTF
TGTGCCAGCAGTACAGGGGGCGAAGGCTACACCTTC
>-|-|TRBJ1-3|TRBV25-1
CASSEPGGNTIYF
TGTGCCAGCAGTGAACCGGGAGGAAACACCATATATTTT
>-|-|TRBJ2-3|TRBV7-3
CASSPEGRGTDTQYF
TGTGCCAGCAGCCCAGAGGGGCGCGGCACAGATACGCAGTATTTT
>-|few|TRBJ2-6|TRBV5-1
CASSLAVGFSGANVLTF
TGCGCCAGCAGCTTGGCAGTCGGCTTCTCTGGGGCCAACGTCCTGACTTTC
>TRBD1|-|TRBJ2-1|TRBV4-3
CASSAGTGGGNEQFF
TGCGCCAGCAGCGCCGGGACAGGGGGCGGGAATGAGCAGTTCTTC
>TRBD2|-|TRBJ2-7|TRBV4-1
CASSQEAVRRGGVYEQYF
TGCGCCAGCAGCCAAGAAGCTGTGCGGCGGGGGGGCGTCTACGAGCAGTACTTC
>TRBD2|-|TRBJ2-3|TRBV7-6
CASTPGTSGTDTQYF
TGTGCCAGCACACCCGGGACTAGCGGCACAGATACGCAGTATTTT
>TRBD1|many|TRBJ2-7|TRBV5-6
CASSLRRDSYEQYF
TGTGCCAGCAGCTTGAGAAGGGACAGCTACGAGCAGTACTTC
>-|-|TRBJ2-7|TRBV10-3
CAITLDSQSYEQYF
TGTGCCATCACCCTGGACTCACAATCGTACGAGCAGTACTTC
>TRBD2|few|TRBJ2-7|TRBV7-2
CASSRTSGGTHSYEQYF
TGTGCCAGCAGCCGGACTAGCGGGGGCACTCACTCCTACGAGCAGTACTTC
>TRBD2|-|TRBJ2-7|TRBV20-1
CSAQKGTGGPPYEQYF
TGCAGTGCGCAGAAGGGGACGGGAGGGCCTCCCTATGAGCAGTACTTC
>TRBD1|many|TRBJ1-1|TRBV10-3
CASFGQVTTEAFF
TGTGCCAGTTTCGGACAGGTGACCACTGAAGCTTTCTTT
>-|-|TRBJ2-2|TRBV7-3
CASSSLATGELFF
TGTGCCAGCAGCTCGCTAGCTACCGGGGAGCTGTTTTTT
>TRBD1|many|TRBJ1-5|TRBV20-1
CSASAVWTGTKQPQHF
TGCAGTGCTAGTGCGGTGTGGACAGGGACTAAACAGCCCCAGCATTTT
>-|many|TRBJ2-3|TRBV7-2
CASSLAVTVTDTQYF
TGTGCCAGCAGCTTAGCGGTGACAGTCACAGATACGCAGTATTTT
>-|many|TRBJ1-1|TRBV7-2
CASSLTVGRGTEAFF
TGTGCCAGCAGCTTAACAGTGGGGCGAGGGACTGAAGCTTTCTTT
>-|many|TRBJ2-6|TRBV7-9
CASSPPGASLTGANVLTF
TGTGCCAGCAGCCCGCCCGGGGCCTCATTGACTGGGGCCAACGTCCTGACTTTC
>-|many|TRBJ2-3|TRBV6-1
CASSEWGSTDTQYF
TGTGCCAGCAGTGAATGGGGGAGCACAGATACGCAGTATTTT
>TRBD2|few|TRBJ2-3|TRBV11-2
CASSLALLAGEVTDTQYF
TGTGCCAGCAGCTTAGCCTTACTAGCGGGGGAGGTGACAGATACGCAGTATTTT
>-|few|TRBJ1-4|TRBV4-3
CASSQEGSGTNEKLFF
TGCGCCAGCAGCCAAGAGGGATCGGGGACTAATGAAAAACTGTTTTTT
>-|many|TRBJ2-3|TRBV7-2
CASSLMAGTDTQYF
TGTGCCAGCAGCTTAATGGCGGGAACAGATACGCAGTATTTT
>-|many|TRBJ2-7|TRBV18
CASSPVDKVAYEQYF
TGTGCCAGCTCACCAGTGGACAAGGTGGCCTACGAGCAGTACTTC
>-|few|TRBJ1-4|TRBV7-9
CASSLDVGLGEKLFF
TGTGCCAGCAGCTTAGATGTGGGCCTGGGTGAAAAACTGTTTTTT
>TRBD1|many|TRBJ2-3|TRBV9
CASSVQGGKGDTQYF
TGTGCCAGCAGCGTACAAGGGGGCAAGGGAGATACGCAGTATTTT
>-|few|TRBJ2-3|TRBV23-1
CASSQGREIPTDTQYF
TGCGCCAGCAGTCAAGGCCGGGAGATCCCCACAGATACGCAGTATTTT
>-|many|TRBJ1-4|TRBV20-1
CSTFKEKLFF
TGCAGTACTTTTAAGGAAAAACTGTTTTTT
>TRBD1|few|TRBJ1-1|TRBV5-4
CASSSTGTGIRNTEAFF
TGTGCCAGCAGCTCGACCGGGACAGGGATACGTAACACTGAAGCTTTCTTT
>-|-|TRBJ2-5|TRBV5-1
CASSLVGPQETQYF
TGCGCCAGCAGCTTGGTGGGCCCCCAAGAGACCCAGTACTTC
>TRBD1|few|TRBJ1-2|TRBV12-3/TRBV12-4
CASSPDRGHGYTF
TGTGCCAGCAGCCCGGACAGGGGGCATGGCTACACCTTC
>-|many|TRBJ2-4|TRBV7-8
CASSLVNQDPAENIQYF
TGTGCCAGCAGCTTAGTGAATCAGGATCCGGCGGAAAACATTCAGTACTTC